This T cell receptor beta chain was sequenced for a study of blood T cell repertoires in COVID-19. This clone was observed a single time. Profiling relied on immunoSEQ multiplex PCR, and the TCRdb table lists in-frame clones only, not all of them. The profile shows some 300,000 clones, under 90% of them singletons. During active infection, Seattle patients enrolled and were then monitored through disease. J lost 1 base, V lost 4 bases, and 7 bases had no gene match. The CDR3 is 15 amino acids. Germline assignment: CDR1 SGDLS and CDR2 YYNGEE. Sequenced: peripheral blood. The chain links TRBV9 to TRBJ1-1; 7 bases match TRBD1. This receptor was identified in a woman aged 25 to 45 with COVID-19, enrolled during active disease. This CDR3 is CASSPGQATNTEAFF. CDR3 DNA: TGTGCCAGCAGCCCCGGACAGGCAACGAACACTGAAGCTTTCTTT.